This T cell receptor (beta chain) was retrieved from a study of cytomegalovirus exposure and HLA in healthy donors (dated by TCRdb to 2016 to 2017). About the full investigation: According to an earlier analysis of 450 to 650 of the donors, roughly 180 million T cells yielded some 110 million unique TCR beta sequences and around 280 Gb of sequence data. An early release that covered several hundred HLA-typed donors contained approximately 300 gigabases of sequencing data and around 85 million unique TCR sequences. Of the 398 genotyped donors, approximately 82% fell in the genetic ancestry cluster associated with self-reported Caucasian donors. The study aimed to test whether signatures of past pathogen exposure could be identified by cataloging public T cell receptors. Using immunosequencing, the study profiled T cell repertoires from roughly 650 subjects and related those repertoires to cytomegalovirus serostatus. Besides the first cohort of about 730 subjects, a separate validation cohort made up of 120 different subjects was used. High-throughput TCR immunosequencing, statistical association of individual TCRs with disease status, and machine learning were combined to predict cytomegalovirus infection status. A later analysis re-examined previously published TCR beta repertoires from over 500 donors and added high-resolution HLA genotyping to investigate patterns of TCR occurrence. Rather than drawing on any new phenotypic data, the later analysis identified candidate immune exposures from TCR beta sequences and the way those sequences occurred across donors. An earlier analysis of 587 of the donors used high-throughput TCR beta sequencing to judge whether each TCR beta V gene segment behaved as functional or pseudogenic. Donor age, sex, ethnicity and CMV serostatus were collected together with the repertoire data. In a later genetic analysis, genome-wide SNP genotypes for about three fifths of the roughly 670 donors were used, and that subset was treated as a discovery cohort. All discovery cohort repertoires had been generated on a single sequencing platform. Both class I and class II loci were covered by HLA typing, at four-digit resolution. The number of typed donors differed by locus: 629-630 for A, B, C, DRB1 and DQB1; approximately 520 for DQA1; over 600 for DPA1; and roughly 490 for DPB1. Roughly 5 DR-DQ haplotypes were handled as single units for association and clustering, since linkage in the cohort was strong. Among around 400 genotyped donors of the cohort, an average of about 240,000 unique TCR beta nucleotide sequences were sequenced per donor, about a sixth of them non-productive.

Reading from cysteine to phenylalanine, the CDR3 counts 16 amino acids. CDR3 DNA is the only sequence kept; it has 48 bases, read in frame from the first base. CDR1 and CDR2 (SEHNR, FQNEAQ) derive from the germline V gene (reference sequence). Beyond this particular receptor, the publication reports: Compared with the 666-donor mean, donors in an Asian-associated ancestry cluster had fewer N-insertions in productive TCRs, according to a later genetic analysis. The classifier was reported to diagnose cytomegalovirus status with high specificity and sensitivity in both the original and validation cohorts. The presence/absence analyses assumed that sequencing depth was roughly uniform across donors, and that assumption may not be true. Linkage disequilibrium might explain the correlated functional status among segregating V segments, but an unknown experimental factor could not be ruled out. At a false discovery rate of 0.05, a later analysis linked roughly 17,000 TCR beta sequences to specific HLA alleles. A group of highly shared sequence variants was considered likely to be a technical artifact of the sequencing pipeline. Across donors, most TCR sequences were observed very rarely, whereas some public TCRs were present in many individuals. A further reported finding was that TCR beta sequences accurately predicted the HLA-A and HLA-B alleles for most subjects in the first cohort. According to a later analysis, TCR association rates differed among HLA loci, with DRB1 alleles showing the most associated TCRs and HLA-C alleles showing the fewest. Most CMV-associated TCR beta chains appeared to be HLA-restricted in a later analysis, and the HLA associations seemed to be driven largely by CMV exposure. A total of 150 to 200 TCR beta chains were listed by the study as associated with cytomegalovirus. Because the 87-base-pair reads could not distinguish some IMGT-functional V segments, including TRBV6-2 and TRBV6-3, those segments were excluded. The only immune exposure information available for the cohort was CMV serostatus. An association between a missense DCLRE1C variant and V-gene and J-gene trimming of TCR beta chains was found in a later genetic analysis and replicated in an independent cohort. In vitro tests confirmed that three of the cytomegalovirus-associated TCR beta chains recognize cytomegalovirus antigens. Because HLA typing was missing for some donors at each locus, association tests included only the typed subset. Broadly in line with IMGT annotations, most TCR beta V segments showed up in productive rearrangements about 90% or about 30% of the time in an earlier analysis of several hundred of the donors. This cohort had only TCR beta chains sequenced, and the lack of alpha or paired-chain data limited which features could be detected. When HLA alleles, especially DR and DQ, strongly co-occurred, attributing TCR associations to individual alleles was difficult. According to a later analysis, parvovirus B19, influenza, CMV and Epstein-Barr virus appeared linked to several top co-occurrence clusters. Because counts were too low, seventeen rarely observed V segments, including chromosome 9 orphons, were left out of the earlier analysis of approximately 580 of the donors. In a later analysis, HLA-associated TCR beta chains were found to be more clonally expanded and to have lower generation probabilities than equally common non-associated chains. The authors suggested that the approach could potentially be generalized to other disease states and immunological phenotypes.

Library method: the immunoSEQ multiplex PCR assay. The multiplex PCR relied on a mix of 60 forward primers for TCR Vbeta segments and 13 reverse primers for TCR Jbeta segments. The CDR3 region of rearranged TCR beta genes was amplified from genomic DNA with a multiplex PCR assay. On the Illumina HiSeq System, the amplified TCR beta libraries were sequenced as 87-base-pair reads. The study's own analysis went as follows. Across the 500 to 700 repertoires, a later analysis counted 78 million or so unique TCR beta chains, roughly 11 million of which were shared by at least two donors. Raw reads were error-corrected and collapsed into unique sequences with a nearest-neighbor algorithm that merged closely related sequences to remove PCR and sequencing errors. To assign V, D and J gene segments, CDR3 sequences were aligned to IMGT reference sequences. For a sequence to be retained, a match of at least six nucleotides was required to both a V gene segment and a J gene segment. Rearrangements were called productive when the CDR3 lacked stop codons and stayed in frame with V and J; all others were non-productive. CDR3 was defined by IMGT convention, running from the second conserved V-encoded cysteine to the conserved J-encoded phenylalanine. The earlier analysis of 587 of the donors excluded sequences that lacked an unambiguous match to a single V gene segment. In an earlier analysis of 587 of the donors, a V segment was called functional when productive rearrangements were above 56.7%, and segregating when the standard deviation between donors exceeded 5%. A statistical classification framework was developed to diagnose cytomegalovirus status using the catalog of TCR beta chain sequences. V and J gene assignment, in a later analysis, came from comparing TCR nucleotide sequences with IMGT/GENE-DB human TR gene sequences. The TCRdist pipeline was used in a later analysis to assign CDR3 sequences and most-parsimonious VDJ recombination scenarios. In a later analysis, each TCR beta chain was defined by its CDR3 amino acid sequence together with its V-gene family, and reads lacking a unique V-gene family were excluded. As a way to deal with suspected cross-contamination and a sequencing artifact, a later analysis dropped roughly 620 nucleotide sequences that were highly shared and had low generation probability. A later analysis calculated a clonal expansion index for each public chain from normalized within-repertoire ranks of inferred template counts. Generation probabilities in a later analysis came from a VDJ recombination model fitted to out-of-frame rearrangements, and those results were checked against IGoR. A later analysis scored TCR-TCR, TCR-HLA and TCR-CMV co-occurrence with hypergeometric tests, applying a repertoire-size bias correction to TCR pairs. A later analysis estimated false discovery rates by permuting HLA or CMV assignments 20 times. In a later analysis, co-occurring TCRs were grouped using DBSCAN, with TCRdist sequence similarity added in when clustering inside HLA-allele-positive subsets. Repertoires with fewer than 30,000 or more than 120,000 public chains were left out of co-occurrence clustering, as were roughly five repertoires with anomalous nucleotide sharing. The clones in this table, taken by TCRdb from immuneACCESS, are in-frame only. Not every clone is retained; where verified, under half of the shortfall comes from an unresolved V gene, and the cause of the rest is unknown. The V and J calls and clone size were taken over from that table, and D and trimming were inferred from the DNA. The sample includes around 120,000 clones, with around 76% observed a single time. Jointly, the top ten make up roughly 31% of the sample.

The cohort was made up of hundreds of healthy bone marrow donors. At the time of sampling, all cohort members were nominally healthy, though unrecorded immune exposures were likely present. The donor was CMV seropositive and belonged to the group of 270 or so seropositive cohort members. A peripheral blood sample was collected from each donor, and TCR beta sequencing was performed on peripheral blood mononuclear cells. The Qiagen DNeasy Blood Extraction Kit was used to extract genomic DNA from the blood cell samples. On this clone: Its antigen has not been determined. A junction boundary mismatches the germline segment, possibly from a read error.

The origin of this receptor is a man in his sixties in good health and CMV-seropositive. What was sequenced was PBMCs. In this chain, TRBV7-9 is recombined with TRBJ2-6; 6 matching bases give a weak D call of TRBD2. The nucleotide sequence is TGTGCCAGCGCAAACTCCGGGGACTCTGGGGCCAACGGCCTGACTTTC. This sequence encodes CASANSGDSGANGLTF.